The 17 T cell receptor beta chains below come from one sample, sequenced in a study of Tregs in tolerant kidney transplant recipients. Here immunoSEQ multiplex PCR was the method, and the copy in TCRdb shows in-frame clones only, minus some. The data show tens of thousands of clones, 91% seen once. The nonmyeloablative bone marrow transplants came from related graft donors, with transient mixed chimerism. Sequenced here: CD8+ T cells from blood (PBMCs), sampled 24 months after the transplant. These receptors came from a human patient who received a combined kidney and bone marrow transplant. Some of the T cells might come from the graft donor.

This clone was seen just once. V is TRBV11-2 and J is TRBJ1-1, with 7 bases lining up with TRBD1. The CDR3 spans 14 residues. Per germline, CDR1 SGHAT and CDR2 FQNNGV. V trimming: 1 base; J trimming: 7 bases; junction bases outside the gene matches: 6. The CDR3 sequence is CASSLGPGTVEAFF. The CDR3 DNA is TGTGCCAGCAGCTTAGGGCCCGGGACAGTTGAAGCTTTCTTT.

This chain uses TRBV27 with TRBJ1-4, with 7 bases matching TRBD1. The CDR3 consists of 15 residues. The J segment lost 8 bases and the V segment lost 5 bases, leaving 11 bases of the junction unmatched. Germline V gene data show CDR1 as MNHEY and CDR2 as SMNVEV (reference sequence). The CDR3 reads CASSPLRGRGEKLFF. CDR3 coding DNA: TGTGCCAGCAGTCCGCTAAGGGGGCGCGGAGAAAAACTGTTTTTT.

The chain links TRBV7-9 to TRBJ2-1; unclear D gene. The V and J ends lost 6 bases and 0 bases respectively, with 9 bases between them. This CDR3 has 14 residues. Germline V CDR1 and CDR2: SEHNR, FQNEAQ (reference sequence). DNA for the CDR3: TGTGCCAGCAGGCGTCGTTACTCCTACAATGAGCAGTTCTTC. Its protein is CASRRRYSYNEQFF.

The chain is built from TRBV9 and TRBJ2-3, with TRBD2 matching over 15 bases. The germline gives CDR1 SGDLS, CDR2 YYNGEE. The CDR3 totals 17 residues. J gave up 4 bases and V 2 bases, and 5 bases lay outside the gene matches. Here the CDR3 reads CASSVTGLAGGSDTQYF. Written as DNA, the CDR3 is TGTGCCAGCAGCGTGACCGGACTAGCGGGAGGGTCAGATACGCAGTATTTT. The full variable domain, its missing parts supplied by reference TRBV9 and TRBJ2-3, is DSGVTQTPKHLITATGQRVTLRCSPRSGDLSVYWYQQSLDQGLQFLIQYYNGEERAKGNILERFSAQQFPDLHSELNLSSLELGDSALYFCASSVTGLAGGSDTQYFGPGTRLTVL.

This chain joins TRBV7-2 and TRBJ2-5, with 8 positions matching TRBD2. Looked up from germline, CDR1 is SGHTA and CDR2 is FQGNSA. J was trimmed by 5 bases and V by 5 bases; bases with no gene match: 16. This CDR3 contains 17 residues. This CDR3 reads CASSQATAAGVVETQYF. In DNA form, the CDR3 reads TGTGCCAGCAGCCAAGCGACGGCAGCGGGAGTAGTGGAGACCCAGTACTTC.

The CDR3 coding sequence is TGTGCCTGGAGTGGAGCGGGAGGGGGTACAGATACGCAGTATTTT. Translating gives CAWSGAGGGTDTQYF. V and J are TRBV30 and TRBJ2-3; 10 bases map to TRBD2. From germline, CDR1 is GTSNPN and CDR2 SVGIG (reference sequence). This CDR3 has 15 amino acids. V was clipped by 1 base and J by 3 bases; unmatched bases: 4.

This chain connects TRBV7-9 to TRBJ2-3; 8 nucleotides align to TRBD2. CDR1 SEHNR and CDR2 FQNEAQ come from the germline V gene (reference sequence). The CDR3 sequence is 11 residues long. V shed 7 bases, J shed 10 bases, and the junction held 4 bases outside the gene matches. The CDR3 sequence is CASKEAGAQYF. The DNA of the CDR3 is TGTGCCAGCAAAGAAGCGGGGGCGCAGTATTTT.

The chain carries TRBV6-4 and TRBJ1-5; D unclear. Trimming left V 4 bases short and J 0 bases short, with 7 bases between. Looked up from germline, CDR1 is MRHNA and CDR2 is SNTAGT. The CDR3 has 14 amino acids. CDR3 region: CASSVEGSNQPQHF. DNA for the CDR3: TGTGCCAGCAGTGTTGAGGGTAGCAATCAGCCCCAGCATTTT.

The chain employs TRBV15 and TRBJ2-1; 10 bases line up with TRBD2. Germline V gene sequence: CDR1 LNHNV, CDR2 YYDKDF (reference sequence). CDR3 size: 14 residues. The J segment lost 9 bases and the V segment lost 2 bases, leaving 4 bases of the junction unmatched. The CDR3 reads CATSRPSGRVEQFF. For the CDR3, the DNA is TGTGCCACCAGCAGACCCAGCGGGAGGGTTGAGCAGTTCTTC.

CDR3 sequence: CASSLAGIPYEQYF. CDR3 DNA: TGTGCCAGCAGCTTGGCGGGAATTCCCTACGAGCAGTACTTC. This chain connects TRBV11-3 to TRBJ2-7; D is perhaps TRBD2 (6 bases). V lost 3 bases, J lost 2 bases, and 11 bases lay in between. This CDR3 spans 14 amino acids. The germline V gene has CDR1 SGHNT and CDR2 YENEEA.

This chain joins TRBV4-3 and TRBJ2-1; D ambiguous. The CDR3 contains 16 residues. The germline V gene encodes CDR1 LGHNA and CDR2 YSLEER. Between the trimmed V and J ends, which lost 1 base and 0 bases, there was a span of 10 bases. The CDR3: CASSQGPESSYNEQFF. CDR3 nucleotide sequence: TGCGCCAGCAGCCAAGGTCCGGAGAGCTCCTACAATGAGCAGTTCTTC.

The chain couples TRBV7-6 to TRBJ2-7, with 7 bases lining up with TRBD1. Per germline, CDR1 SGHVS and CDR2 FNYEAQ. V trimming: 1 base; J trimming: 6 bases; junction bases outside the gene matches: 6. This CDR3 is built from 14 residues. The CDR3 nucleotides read TGTGCCAGCAGCTTAGTAGGGGGCGCATCCGAGCAGTACTTC. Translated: CASSLVGGASEQYF.

The CDR3 here is CASSVGQGAYEQYF. The CDR3 DNA follows: TGTGCCAGCAGCGTGGGACAGGGGGCTTACGAGCAGTACTTC. The chain couples TRBV9 to TRBJ2-7; 12 nucleotides agree with TRBD1. The CDR3 runs to 14 residues. With V trimmed by 2 bases and J by 4 bases, 1 base remained unmatched. CDR1 is SGDLS and CDR2 is YYNGEE in the germline V gene.

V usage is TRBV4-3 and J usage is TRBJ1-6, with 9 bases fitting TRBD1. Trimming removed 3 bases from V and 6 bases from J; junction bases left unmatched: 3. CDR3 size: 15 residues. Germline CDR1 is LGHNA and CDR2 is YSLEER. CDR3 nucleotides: TGCGCCAGCAGCCAGGAGACAGGGGGTAATTCACCCCTCCACTTT. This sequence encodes CASSQETGGNSPLHF.

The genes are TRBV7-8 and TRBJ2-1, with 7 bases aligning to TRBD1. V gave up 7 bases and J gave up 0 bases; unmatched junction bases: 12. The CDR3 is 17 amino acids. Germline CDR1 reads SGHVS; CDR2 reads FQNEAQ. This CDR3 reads CASINTGTVSSYNEQFF. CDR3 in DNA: TGTGCCAGCATCAATACCGGGACAGTGAGCTCCTACAATGAGCAGTTCTTC.

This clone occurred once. CDR3: CASSLGASGEDEQYF. The CDR3 nucleotides are TGTGCCAGCAGCCTGGGGGCTAGCGGGGAGGACGAGCAGTACTTC. The chain recombines TRBV9 with TRBJ2-7; 9 bases are a match to TRBD2. From germline, CDR1 is SGDLS and CDR2 YYNGEE. The CDR3 extends over 15 amino acids. The V gene end was trimmed by 4 bases and the J gene end by 5 bases; junction bases not matched to a gene: 10.

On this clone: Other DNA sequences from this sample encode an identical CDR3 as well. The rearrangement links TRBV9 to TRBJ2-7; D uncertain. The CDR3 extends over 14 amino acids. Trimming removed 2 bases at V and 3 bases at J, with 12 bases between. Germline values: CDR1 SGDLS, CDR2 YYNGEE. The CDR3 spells CASSVGLAGYEQYF. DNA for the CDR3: TGTGCCAGCAGCGTTGGGTTAGCTGGCTACGAGCAGTACTTC.